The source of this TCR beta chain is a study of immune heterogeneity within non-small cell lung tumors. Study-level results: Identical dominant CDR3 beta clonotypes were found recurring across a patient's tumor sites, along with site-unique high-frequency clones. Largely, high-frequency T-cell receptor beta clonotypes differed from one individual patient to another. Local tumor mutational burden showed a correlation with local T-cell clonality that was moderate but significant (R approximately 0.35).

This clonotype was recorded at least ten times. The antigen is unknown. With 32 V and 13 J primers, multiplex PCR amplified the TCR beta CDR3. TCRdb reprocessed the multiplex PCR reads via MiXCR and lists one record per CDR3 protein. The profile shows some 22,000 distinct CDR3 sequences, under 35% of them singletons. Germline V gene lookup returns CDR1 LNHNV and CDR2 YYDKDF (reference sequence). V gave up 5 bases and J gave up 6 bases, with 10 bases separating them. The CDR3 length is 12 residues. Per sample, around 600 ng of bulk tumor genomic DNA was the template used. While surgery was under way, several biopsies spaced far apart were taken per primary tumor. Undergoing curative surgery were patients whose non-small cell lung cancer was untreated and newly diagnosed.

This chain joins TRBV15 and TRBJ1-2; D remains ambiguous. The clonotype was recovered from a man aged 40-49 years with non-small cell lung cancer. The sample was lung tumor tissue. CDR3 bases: TGTGCCACCAGCGGCGGATCAGATGGCTACACCTTC. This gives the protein CATSGGSDGYTF.